The clone carrying this TCR beta chain has only a few counts. These data are taken from a study of blood T cell repertoires in COVID-19. Enrollment of patients from Seattle took place during active infection, with longitudinal follow-up. CDR1 is SGDLS and CDR2 is YYNGEE in the germline V gene. The length of the CDR3 is 15 residues. The ends were cut back, 4 bases at V and 4 bases at J, with 15 bases in the middle. The table came from immunoSEQ multiplex PCR; TCRdb's copy has only in-frame clones and leaves some out. This table has under 200,000 clones, 85% appearing once. The V and J genes are TRBV9 and TRBJ1-5; D gene ambiguous. This clonotype originated in a woman in her sixties with COVID-19, enrolled during active disease. The sequencing input was peripheral blood. Written as DNA, the CDR3 is TGTGCCAGCAGCTCAGCGGGCGCAAGGAATCAGCCCCAGCATTTT. Amino acid sequence: CASSSAGARNQPQHF.